The clone carrying this TCR beta chain showed up just a few times. Its antigen remains unidentified. In TCRdb, the reads were re-called with MiXCR into one record per CDR3 protein. Here the sample spans some 320,000 distinct CDR3 sequences, 25% to 35% being singletons. The source of the sample is a study of T cell repertoires in cytomegalovirus infection. The wider study: Public TCR beta signature analysis indicated the presence of both CMV infection and matching HLA type. Study-level findings and limits: HLA-C-restricted CMV clonotypes gave the most frequent clonotype in two of eight donors. CMV carriers having the relevant HLA were flagged by cumulative public TCR beta family frequency.

Trimming pared 1 base from V and 0 bases from J, leaving 4 bases between. Germline CDR1 MGHRA, CDR2 YSYEKL. The CDR3 runs 14 residues. This TCR came from a human donor in good health (CMV status not recorded). Some clones in this sample may be carry-over from other donors' samples. This rearrangement joins TRBV4-1 to TRBJ1-5; D is unclear. This specimen was cultured PBMCs, taken from culture after CMV antigen stimulation. CDR3 bases: TGCGCCAGCAGCCAAGCCAGTAGCAATCAGCCCCAGCATTTT. Translation gives CASSQASSNQPQHF.